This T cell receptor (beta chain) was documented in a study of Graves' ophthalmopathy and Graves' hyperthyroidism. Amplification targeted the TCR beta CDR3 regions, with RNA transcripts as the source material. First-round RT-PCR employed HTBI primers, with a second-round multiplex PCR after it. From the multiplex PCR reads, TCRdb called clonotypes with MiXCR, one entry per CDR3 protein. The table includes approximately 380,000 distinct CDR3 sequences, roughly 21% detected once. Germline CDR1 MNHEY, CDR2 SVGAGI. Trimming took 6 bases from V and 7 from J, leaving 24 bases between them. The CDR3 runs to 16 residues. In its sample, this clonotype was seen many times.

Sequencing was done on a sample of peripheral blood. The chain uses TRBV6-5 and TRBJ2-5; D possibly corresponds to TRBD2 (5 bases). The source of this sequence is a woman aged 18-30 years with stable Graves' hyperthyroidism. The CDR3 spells CASSRDRGGGRLTQYF. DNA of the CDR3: TGTGCCAGCAGCCGGGATCGCGGTGGTGGCAGGCTGACCCAGTACTTC.